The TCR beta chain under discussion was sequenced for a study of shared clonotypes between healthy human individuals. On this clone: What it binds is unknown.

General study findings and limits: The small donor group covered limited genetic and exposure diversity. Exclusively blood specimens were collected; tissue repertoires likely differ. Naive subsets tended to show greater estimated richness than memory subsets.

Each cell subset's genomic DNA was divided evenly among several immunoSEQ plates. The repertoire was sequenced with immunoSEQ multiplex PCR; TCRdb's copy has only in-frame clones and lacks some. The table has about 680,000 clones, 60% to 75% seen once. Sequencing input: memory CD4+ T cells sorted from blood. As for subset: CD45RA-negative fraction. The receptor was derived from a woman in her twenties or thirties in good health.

The CDR3 DNA is TGTGCCAGCAGTGAAGGGACGGGCCCTTGGACTGGGGAGCTGTTTTTT. This gives the protein CASSEGTGPWTGELFF. The rearrangement links TRBV6-1 to TRBJ2-2, with D perhaps matching TRBD2 (5 bases). Germline V gene sequence: CDR1 MNHNS, CDR2 SASEGT. V lost 1 base and J 8 bases, leaving 17 bases between the germline ends. The length of the CDR3 is 16 residues.